Listed below are T cell receptor beta chains from one sample, sequenced in a study of T cell responses to AZD1222 COVID-19 vaccine. Measured with immunoSEQ multiplex PCR; TCRdb has only the in-frame clones, and not every one. The data contain some 190,000 clones, around 87% of them singletons. This material consisted of peripheral blood, taken on day 0 of AZD1222 vaccination. These receptors came from an adult in good health. The CDR3 runs from the conserved cysteine through the conserved F or W. D genes are given only for firm matches. Size is omitted from some rows. Given values are once, few, many or a class for expanded clones.

CDR3: CASSQGTEGSETQYF; DNA: TGCGCCAGCAGCCAAGGGACTGAGGGGAGCGAGACCCAGTACTTC; J: TRBJ2-5; V: TRBV4-1; D: NA; size: NA
CDR3: CASGLGRDDTGELFF; DNA: TGTGCTAGTGGTTTGGGGCGGGACGACACCGGGGAGCTGTTTTTT; J: TRBJ2-2; V: TRBV12-5; D: NA; size: NA
CDR3: CASSYSIGGLYNEQFF; DNA: TGTGCCAGCAGTTACTCGATCGGGGGGCTCTACAATGAGCAGTTCTTC; J: TRBJ2-1; V: TRBV6-2/TRBV6-3; D: NA; size: NA
CDR3: CASSRRDLVETQYF; DNA: TGTGCCAGCAGTCGCCGAGACCTCGTCGAGACCCAGTACTTC; J: TRBJ2-5; V: TRBV6-2/TRBV6-3; D: NA; size: NA
CDR3: CASSEYLAGETQYF; DNA: TGTGCCAGCAGTGAATACCTAGCTGGGGAGACCCAGTACTTC; J: TRBJ2-5; V: TRBV6-1; D: NA; size: NA
CDR3: CASSSIALGELFF; DNA: TGTGCCAGCAGTTCGATAGCTTTGGGGGAGCTGTTTTTT; J: TRBJ2-2; V: TRBV27; D: NA; size: NA
CDR3: CASSTRQGLLGYTF; DNA: TGTGCCAGTAGTACAAGACAGGGCCTCCTGGGCTACACCTTC; J: TRBJ1-2; V: TRBV19; D: TRBD1; size: NA
CDR3: CARSLWQNADEQYF; DNA: TGTGCCAGGTCACTGTGGCAGAACGCAGACGAGCAGTACTTC; J: TRBJ2-7; V: TRBV21-1; D: NA; size: NA
CDR3: CASSLADPHSGNTIYF; DNA: TGTGCCAGCAGCTTAGCCGATCCCCACTCTGGAAACACCATATATTTT; J: TRBJ1-3; V: TRBV7-6; D: NA; size: once
CDR3: CASSPEFGELFF; DNA: TGTGCCAGCAGCCCGGAGTTCGGGGAGCTGTTTTTT; J: TRBJ2-2; V: TRBV14; D: NA; size: NA
CDR3: CASSFGGTYEQYF; DNA: TGTGCCAGCAGTTTCGGGGGTACCTACGAGCAGTACTTC; J: TRBJ2-7; V: TRBV27; D: NA; size: NA
CDR3: CASSYLPGEQYF; DNA: TGTGCCAGCAGTTACTTGCCGGGCGAGCAGTACTTC; J: TRBJ2-7; V: TRBV6-5; D: NA; size: NA
CDR3: CASSVSGQGIYEQYF; DNA: TGTGCCAGCAGCGTCTCCGGACAGGGGATCTACGAGCAGTACTTC; J: TRBJ2-7; V: TRBV9; D: TRBD1; size: once
CDR3: CSSGTTYEQYF; DNA: TGCAGCTCGGGGACCACCTACGAGCAGTACTTC; J: TRBJ2-7; V: TRBV29-1; D: NA; size: NA
CDR3: CASSSKDANTGELFF; DNA: TGCGCCAGCAGCTCAAAGGATGCGAACACCGGGGAGCTGTTTTTT; J: TRBJ2-2; V: TRBV5-1; D: NA; size: NA
CDR3: CASSISGAGETQYF; DNA: TGTGCCAGCAGCATAAGCGGGGCGGGGGAGACCCAGTACTTC; J: TRBJ2-5; V: TRBV7-3; D: TRBD2; size: NA
CDR3: CASSSGQGNNEQFF; DNA: TGTGCCAGCAGCTCGGGACAGGGGAACAATGAGCAGTTCTTC; J: TRBJ2-1; V: TRBV5-4; D: TRBD1; size: NA
CDR3: CASSSPSSYEQYF; DNA: TGTGCCAGCAGCTCCCCGAGCTCCTACGAGCAGTACTTC; J: TRBJ2-7; V: TRBV5-4; D: NA; size: NA
CDR3: CASSLDPGRVQPQHF; DNA: TGTGCCAGTAGTCTCGATCCGGGACGGGTTCAGCCCCAGCATTTT; J: TRBJ1-5; V: TRBV19; D: NA; size: NA
CDR3: CASSRRSSGGGIDTQYF; DNA: TGTGCCAGCAGCCGAAGGTCCAGCGGGGGTGGTATAGATACGCAGTATTTT; J: TRBJ2-3; V: TRBV3-1/TRBV3-2; D: TRBD2; size: NA
CDR3: CASSRDRGYNSPLHF; DNA: TGTGCCAGCAGTCGAGACAGGGGCTATAATTCACCCCTCCACTTT; J: TRBJ1-6; V: TRBV6-5; D: TRBD1; size: NA
CDR3: CAISESRASGDSGANVLTF; DNA: TGTGCCATCAGTGAGTCCCGAGCTAGCGGGGATTCTGGGGCCAACGTCCTGACTTTC; J: TRBJ2-6; V: TRBV10-3; D: TRBD2; size: few
CDR3: CASSLDPAGGELFF; DNA: TGCGCCAGCAGCTTGGACCCAGCGGGTGGGGAGCTGTTTTTT; J: TRBJ2-2; V: TRBV5-1; D: NA; size: NA
CDR3: CASSLTQGDDTQYF; DNA: TGCGCCAGCAGCTTGACCCAGGGGGATGATACGCAGTATTTT; J: TRBJ2-3; V: TRBV5-1; D: TRBD1; size: NA
CDR3: CAAVLDTEAFF; DNA: TGTGCCGCCGTGCTGGACACTGAAGCTTTCTTT; J: TRBJ1-1; V: TRBV7-9; D: NA; size: NA
CDR3: CASSEAYPGFPSGNTIYF; DNA: TGTGCCAGCAGTGAAGCGTACCCGGGCTTTCCTTCTGGAAACACCATATATTTT; J: TRBJ1-3; V: TRBV6-1; D: NA; size: NA
CDR3: CASSAAQGALTEAFF; DNA: TGTGCCAGCAGCGCGGCACAGGGGGCTTTGACTGAAGCTTTCTTT; J: TRBJ1-1; V: TRBV7-9; D: TRBD1; size: NA
CDR3: CASSFGGASGYTF; DNA: TGTGCCAGCAGTTTTGGGGGGGCGAGTGGCTACACCTTC; J: TRBJ1-2; V: TRBV27; D: NA; size: NA
CDR3: CASSLEAMEQFF; DNA: TGTGCCAGCAGCTTAGAGGCGATGGAGCAGTTCTTC; J: TRBJ2-1; V: TRBV7-6; D: NA; size: NA
CDR3: CASSLGGVSGNTIYF; DNA: TGTGCCAGCAGCTTAGGAGGGGTCTCCGGAAACACCATATATTTT; J: TRBJ1-3; V: TRBV7-3; D: NA; size: NA
CDR3: CASSVRWTGPENEQFF; DNA: TGTGCCAGCAGCGTTCGTTGGACGGGGCCCGAAAATGAGCAGTTCTTC; J: TRBJ2-1; V: TRBV9; D: NA; size: NA
CDR3: CASSLTGDPRFYGYTF; DNA: TGTGCCAGCAGCTTAACGGGGGACCCCCGCTTCTATGGCTACACCTTC; J: TRBJ1-2; V: TRBV7-3; D: NA; size: NA
CDR3: CASSLGVSRGSNQPQHF; DNA: TGTGCCAGCAGCTTGGGGGTTTCGAGGGGCAGCAATCAGCCCCAGCATTTT; J: TRBJ1-5; V: TRBV5-5; D: NA; size: NA
CDR3: CASSYGLDVRGRDGYTF; DNA: TGTGCCAGCAGTTACGGGTTGGACGTCAGGGGTCGAGATGGCTACACCTTC; J: TRBJ1-2; V: TRBV6-2/TRBV6-3; D: NA; size: NA
CDR3: CASSFGGGRNQPQHF; DNA: TGTGCCAGCAGCTTCGGAGGGGGCCGCAATCAGCCCCAGCATTTT; J: TRBJ1-5; V: TRBV5-4; D: TRBD1; size: few
CDR3: CASSLTGGDGEKLFF; DNA: TGTGCCAGCAGCCTAACAGGGGGCGACGGTGAAAAACTGTTTTTT; J: TRBJ1-4; V: TRBV7-2; D: TRBD1; size: NA
CDR3: CARSHNGTGIDQPQHF; DNA: TGTGCCAGAAGCCACAACGGGACAGGGATAGATCAGCCCCAGCATTTT; J: TRBJ1-5; V: TRBV5-3; D: TRBD1; size: NA
CDR3: CAWSTGYNEQFF; DNA: TGTGCCTGGAGTACGGGGTACAATGAGCAGTTCTTC; J: TRBJ2-1; V: TRBV30; D: NA; size: NA
CDR3: CSARRQETQYF; DNA: TGCAGTGCTAGGCGGCAAGAGACCCAGTACTTC; J: TRBJ2-5; V: TRBV20-1; D: NA; size: NA